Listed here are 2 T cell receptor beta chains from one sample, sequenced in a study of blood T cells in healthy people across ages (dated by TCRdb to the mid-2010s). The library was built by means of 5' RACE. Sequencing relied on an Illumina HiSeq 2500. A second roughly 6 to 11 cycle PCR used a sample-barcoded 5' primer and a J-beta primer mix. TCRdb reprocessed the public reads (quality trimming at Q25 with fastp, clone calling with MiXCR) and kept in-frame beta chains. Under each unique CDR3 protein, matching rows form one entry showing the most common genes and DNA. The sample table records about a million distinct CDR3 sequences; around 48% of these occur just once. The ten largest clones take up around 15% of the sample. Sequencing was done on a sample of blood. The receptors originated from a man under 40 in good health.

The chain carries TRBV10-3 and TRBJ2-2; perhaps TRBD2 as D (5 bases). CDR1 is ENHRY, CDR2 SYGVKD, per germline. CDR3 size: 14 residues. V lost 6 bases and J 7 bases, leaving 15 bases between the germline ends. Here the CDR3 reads CAISVNGEGGELFF. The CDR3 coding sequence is TGTGCCATCAGCGTCAACGGGGAAGGCGGGGAGCTGTTTTTT.

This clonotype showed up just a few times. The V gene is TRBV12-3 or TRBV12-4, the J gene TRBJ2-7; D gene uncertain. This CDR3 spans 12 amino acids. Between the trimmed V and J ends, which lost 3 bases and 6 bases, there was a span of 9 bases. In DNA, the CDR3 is TGTGCCAGCAGTTTGCAGGTAGCCGAGCAGTACTTC. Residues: CASSLQVAEQYF.